This T cell receptor beta chain was recorded in a study of blood T cell repertoires in COVID-19 (TCRdb year 2020). Turning to the overall study: Collaborator samples came from the United States, Italy and Spain and covered acute and convalescent phases of COVID-19. Where available, HLA class I and class II types were taken from metadata supplied by the sample provider and were not determined by assay-based typing. Samples were obtained from the ongoing ImmuneRACE study (first 160 participants) and from approximately 1,200 subjects provided by 6 global collaborators. The material from the prospective study consisted of cDNA or gDNA derived from T cells, B-cell-depleted T cells, or PBMCs. The repertoires were made available in a free public database intended to serve as a resource for research on the immune response to SARS-CoV-2. A de-identified subject ID, COVID-19 status, age in years and sex were almost always included in the sample metadata. Subjects who had been exposed to COVID-19, were actively infected with it, or had recovered from it provided the deeply sampled blood TCRbeta repertoires that made up the dataset.

What the research found in general, with its limitations: The amount of clinical and demographic metadata varied by source and participant and was provided uncurated.

V loses 6 bases, J loses 4 bases, and the germline ends lie 12 bases apart. The CDR3 numbers 14 residues from cysteine through phenylalanine. The kept DNA is CDR3 alone, 42 bases in frame from the first base. As encoded in the germline V gene, CDR1 is SNHLY while CDR2 is FYNNEI. The immunoSEQ Assay, a bias-controlled multiplex PCR, was used to amplify TCRbeta CDR3 regions from genomic DNA. On the study's bioinformatics: The number of nucleated cells in each sample was estimated by amplification of reference gene primers within the assay. Sequence reads were collapsed and filtered to measure the absolute abundance of every unique TCRbeta CDR3 rearrangement. For each sample, productive Simpson clonality was calculated as the square root of Simpson's diversity index over productive rearrangements. Not all clones reach the TCRdb copy of this immuneACCESS table, which keeps in-frame sequences only. Checked studies attribute under half of the gap to unresolved V genes and leave the rest unexplained. The DNA gave D and trimming, while V, J and clone size come from that table. The sample includes roughly 180,000 clones, with around four fifths observed a single time. About 5.5% of the sample rests with the top ten.

Collaborating institutions collected whole blood in K2EDTA tubes following their own protocols. For TCRbeta analysis, collaborator samples were shipped as frozen whole blood, as isolated PBMCs, or as DNA extracted from either sample type. In regard to this clone: This clone's antigen is unknown. The input lacks base qualities; no much larger clone sits a single base away.

This sequence was found in a woman under 40 with acute or convalescent COVID-19. The rearrangement joined TRBV2 to TRBJ1-4, with the D gene uncertain. The sequenced material came from peripheral blood. For the CDR3, the sequence is CASSVWRVNEKLFF. The nucleotides read TGTGCCAGCAGCGTTTGGAGGGTTAATGAAAAACTGTTTTTT.